This record concerns one T cell receptor (beta chain) sequence. Its antigen remains unidentified. Template material for amplifying TCR beta CDR3 regions consisted of RNA transcripts. RT-PCR in the first round (using the HTBI primer set) targeted the TCR CDR3. TCRdb itself ran the multiplex PCR reads through MiXCR, one entry per CDR3 protein. The sample includes fewer than 600,000 distinct CDR3 sequences, about 15% of them seen just once. The CDR3 is 18 residues long. In germline, CDR1 is KGHSH, CDR2 LQKENI. The V segment lost 4 bases and the J segment 1 base; nucleotides outside the gene matches: 9. Exclusion followed for patients with uncontrolled infection, other autoimmune disease, pregnancy or lactation. The data were taken from a study of T cells in Graves' hyperthyroidism and ophthalmopathy. Study-level information: At the time of initial diagnosis and before any treatment, peripheral blood was collected.

General study findings and limits: Ophthalmopathy cases were set apart from stable hyperthyroidism by a 13 V-J model.

Source material: blood. The clonotype comes from a woman between 40 and 50 years old with Graves' hyperthyroidism. This chain joins TRBV18 and TRBJ1-5; 11 bases line up with TRBD1. CDR3 DNA: TGTGCCAGCTCACGAGCCGGGACAGGGGGTATGAGCAATCAGCCCCAGCATTTT. Translating gives CASSRAGTGGMSNQPQHF.